This T cell receptor beta chain was sequenced during a study of type 1 regulatory T cells. Study details: T-allo10 is a Tr1-enriched, alloantigen-specific CD4 T cell product made in vitro.

Germline V gene data show CDR1 as LGHDT and CDR2 as YNNKEL (reference sequence). The CDR3 loop spans 13 amino acids. V lost 1 base and J lost 7, with 10 bases in between. TCRdb processed the reads anew with MiXCR; each CDR3 protein has one entry. Found here are about 60,000 distinct CDR3 sequences, 60% to 80% of them singletons; the top ten hold about 2%. On this clonotype: The antigen is undetermined.

The sample was cultured non-Tr1 T cells, either the whole culture or a sorted T cell fraction (not recorded which). The receptor was derived from a human donor in good health. The chain is built from TRBV3-1 and TRBJ1-2; D not resolved. CDR3 coding DNA: TGTGCCAGCAGCCAAGGCCCTAAAGGTGGCTACACCTTC. Encoded protein: CASSQGPKGGYTF.